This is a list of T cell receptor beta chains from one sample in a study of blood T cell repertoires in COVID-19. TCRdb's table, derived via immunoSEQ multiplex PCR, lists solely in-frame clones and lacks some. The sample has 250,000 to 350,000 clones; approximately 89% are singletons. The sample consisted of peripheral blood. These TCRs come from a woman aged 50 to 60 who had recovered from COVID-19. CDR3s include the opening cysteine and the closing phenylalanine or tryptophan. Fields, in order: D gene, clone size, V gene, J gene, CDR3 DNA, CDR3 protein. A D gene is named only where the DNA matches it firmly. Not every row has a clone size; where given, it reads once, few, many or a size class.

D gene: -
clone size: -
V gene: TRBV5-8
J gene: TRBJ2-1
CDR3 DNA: TGTGCCAGCAGCTTGAAAGTCGTGGGAGCGTCCTACAATGAGCAGTTCTTC
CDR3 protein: CASSLKVVGASYNEQFF

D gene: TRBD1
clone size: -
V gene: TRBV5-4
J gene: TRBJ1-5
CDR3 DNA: TGTGCCAGCAGCTTGCGGCCAGGGGGTAATCAGCCCCAGCATTTT
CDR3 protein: CASSLRPGGNQPQHF

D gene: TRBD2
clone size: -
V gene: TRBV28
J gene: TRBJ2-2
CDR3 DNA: TGTGCCAGCAGCGAGCTGGGGGGGTTTGGCGGGGAGCTGTTTTTT
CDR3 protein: CASSELGGFGGELFF

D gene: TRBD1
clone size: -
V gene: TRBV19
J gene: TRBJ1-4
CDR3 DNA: TGTGCCAGTAGTCGGGACAGGGGGAATGAAAAACTGTTTTTT
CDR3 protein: CASSRDRGNEKLFF

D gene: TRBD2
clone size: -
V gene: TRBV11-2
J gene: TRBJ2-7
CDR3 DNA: TGTGCCAGCAGCCCACTGACTAGCGGGAGCTCCGAGCAGTACTTC
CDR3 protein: CASSPLTSGSSEQYF

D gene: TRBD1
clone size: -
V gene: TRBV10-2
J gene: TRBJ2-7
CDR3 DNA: TGCGCCAGCAGTGAGTCCCCCAGGGGGCTCTACGAGCAGTACTTC
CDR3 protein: CASSESPRGLYEQYF

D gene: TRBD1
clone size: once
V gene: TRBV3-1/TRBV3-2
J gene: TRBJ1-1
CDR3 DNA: TGTGCCAGCAGCCAACAGGGGGTAACAGGGGAAGCTTTCTTT
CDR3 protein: CASSQQGVTGEAFF

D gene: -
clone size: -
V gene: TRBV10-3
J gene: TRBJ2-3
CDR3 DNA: TGTGCCATCAGCGGCGAGGTGGATAGGGGCAGAGATACGCAGTATTTT
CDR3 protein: CAISGEVDRGRDTQYF

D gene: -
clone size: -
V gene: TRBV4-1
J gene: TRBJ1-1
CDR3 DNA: TGCGCCAGCAGCCCTGGAGGGGGGGGAACTGAAGCTTTCTTT
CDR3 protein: CASSPGGGGTEAFF

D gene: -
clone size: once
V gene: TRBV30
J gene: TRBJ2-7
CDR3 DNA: TGTGCCTGGGCACTAGGGGTGGGGGCCCACGAGCAGTACTTC
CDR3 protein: CAWALGVGAHEQYF

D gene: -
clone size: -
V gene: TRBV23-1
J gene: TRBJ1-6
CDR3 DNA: TGCGCCAGCGGTCCGGAGGGCGGATTGGACTATAATTCACCCCTCCACTTT
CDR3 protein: CASGPEGGLDYNSPLHF

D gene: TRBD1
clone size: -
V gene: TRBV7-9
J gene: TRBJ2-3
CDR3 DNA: TGTGCCAGCACCGGACAGGCGAGCACAGATACGCAGTATTTT
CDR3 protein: CASTGQASTDTQYF

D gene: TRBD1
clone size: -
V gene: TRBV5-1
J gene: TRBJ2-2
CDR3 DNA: TGCGCCAGCAGCCCCCCCGGGGCAGGGGGCCCCGGGGAGCTGTTTTTT
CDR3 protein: CASSPPGAGGPGELFF

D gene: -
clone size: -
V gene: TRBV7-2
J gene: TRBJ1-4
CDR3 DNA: TGTGCCAGCAGCTTAGTTAAGTGGGAGGAAGAAAAACTGTTTTTT
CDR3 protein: CASSLVKWEEEKLFF

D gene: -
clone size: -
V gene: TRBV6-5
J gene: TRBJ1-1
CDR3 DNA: TGTGCCAGCAGTTCAACATCCATGAACACTGAAGCTTTCTTT
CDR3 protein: CASSSTSMNTEAFF

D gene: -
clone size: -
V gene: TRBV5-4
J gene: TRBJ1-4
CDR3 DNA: TGTGCCAGCAGCCCTGCTGCAGGAGGGAATGAAAAACTGTTTTTT
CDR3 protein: CASSPAAGGNEKLFF

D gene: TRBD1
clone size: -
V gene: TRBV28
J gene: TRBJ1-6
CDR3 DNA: TGTGCCAGCAGTGATCTCCGGACAGGCTGGAATTCACCCCTCCACTTT
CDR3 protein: CASSDLRTGWNSPLHF

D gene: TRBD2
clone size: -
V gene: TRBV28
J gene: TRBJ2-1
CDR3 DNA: TGTGCCAGCAGTCCTCAGACTAGCGGGAGTAGGAATGAGCAGTTCTTC
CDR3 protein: CASSPQTSGSRNEQFF

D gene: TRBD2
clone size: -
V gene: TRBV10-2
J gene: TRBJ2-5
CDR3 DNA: TGCGCCAGCAAGCGTAGTCTAGCGGGGAACCAAGAGACCCAGTACTTC
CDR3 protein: CASKRSLAGNQETQYF

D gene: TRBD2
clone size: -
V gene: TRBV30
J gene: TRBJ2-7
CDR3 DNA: TGTGCCTGGGGTCTAGCGGGGTTCTACGAGCAGTACTTC
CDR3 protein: CAWGLAGFYEQYF

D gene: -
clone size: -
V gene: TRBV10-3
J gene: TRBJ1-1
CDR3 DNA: TGTGCCGCGAACCGGGGGTCAATGAACACTGAAGCTTTCTTT
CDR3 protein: CAANRGSMNTEAFF

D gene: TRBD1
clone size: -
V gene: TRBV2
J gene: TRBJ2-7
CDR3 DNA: TGTGCCAGCAGAACCGACAGGGGGAGATACGAGCAGTACTTC
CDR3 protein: CASRTDRGRYEQYF

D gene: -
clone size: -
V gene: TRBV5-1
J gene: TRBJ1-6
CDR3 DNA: TGCGCCAGCAGCTTGGGGGCAGGGTCGAGTTTAGTCCTCCACTTT
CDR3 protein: CASSLGAGSSLVLHF

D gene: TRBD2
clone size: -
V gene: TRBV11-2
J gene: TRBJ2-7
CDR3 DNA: TGTGCCAGCAGCTTAGAGGGGACTAGCTCCTACGAGCAGTACTTC
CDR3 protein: CASSLEGTSSYEQYF

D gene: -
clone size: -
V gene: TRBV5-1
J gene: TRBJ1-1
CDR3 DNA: TGCGCCAGCAGCTTGGCGGGGGGGAACACTGAAGCTTTCTTT
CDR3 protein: CASSLAGGNTEAFF

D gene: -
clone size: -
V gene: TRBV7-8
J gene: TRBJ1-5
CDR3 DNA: TGTGCCAGCAGCTTAGGTACGGGGACCCAGCATTTT
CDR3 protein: CASSLGTGTQHF

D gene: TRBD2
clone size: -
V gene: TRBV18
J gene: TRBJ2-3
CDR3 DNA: TGTGCCAGCTCACGTAGCGGGGGGAACGCAGATACGCAGTATTTT
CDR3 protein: CASSRSGGNADTQYF

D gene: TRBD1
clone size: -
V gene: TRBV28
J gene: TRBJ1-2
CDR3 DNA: TGTGCCAGCAGTTTGGTACAGGGGGCTATCGGGGGCTACACCTTC
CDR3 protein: CASSLVQGAIGGYTF

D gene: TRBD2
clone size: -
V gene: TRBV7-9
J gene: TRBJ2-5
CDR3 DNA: TGTGCCAGCAGCCCACCCTCTAGCGGGGTCCAAGAGACCCAGTACTTC
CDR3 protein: CASSPPSSGVQETQYF

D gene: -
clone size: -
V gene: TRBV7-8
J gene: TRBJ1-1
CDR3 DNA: TGTGCCAGCGGACGGGGGTTGAACTTTGGTGAAGCTTTCTTT
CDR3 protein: CASGRGLNFGEAFF

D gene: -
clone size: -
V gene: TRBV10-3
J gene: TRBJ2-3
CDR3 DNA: TGTGCCATCAGTTCAGGGACAGATACGCAGTATTTT
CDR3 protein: CAISSGTDTQYF

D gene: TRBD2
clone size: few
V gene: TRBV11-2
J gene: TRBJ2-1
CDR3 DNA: TGTGCCAGCAGCTTCTCACTTCGGACTAGCGGGGGGCAGGAAGAGCAGTTCTTC
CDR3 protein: CASSFSLRTSGGQEEQFF

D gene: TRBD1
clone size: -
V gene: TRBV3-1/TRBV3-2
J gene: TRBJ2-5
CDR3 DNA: TGTGCCAGCACCCGTTTGGGACAGGGCCCGTACTTC
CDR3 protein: CASTRLGQGPYF

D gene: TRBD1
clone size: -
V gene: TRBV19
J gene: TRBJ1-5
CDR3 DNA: TGTGCCAGTAGTAACCGGGACAGGGCCTATCAGCCCCAGCATTTT
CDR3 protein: CASSNRDRAYQPQHF

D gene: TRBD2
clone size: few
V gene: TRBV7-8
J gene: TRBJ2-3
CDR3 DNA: TGTGCCAGCAGCTTAGAACTAGCGGCGCAGTATTTT
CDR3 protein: CASSLELAAQYF

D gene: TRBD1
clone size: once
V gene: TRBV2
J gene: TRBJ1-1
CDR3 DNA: TGTGCCAGCAGAGCCCGACAGGGTAGCGTCACTGAAGCTTTCTTT
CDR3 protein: CASRARQGSVTEAFF

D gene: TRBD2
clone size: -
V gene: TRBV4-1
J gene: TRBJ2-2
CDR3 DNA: TGCGCCAGCAGCCGGGGACTAGCGGGAGAGACCGGGGAGCTGTTTTTT
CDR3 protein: CASSRGLAGETGELFF

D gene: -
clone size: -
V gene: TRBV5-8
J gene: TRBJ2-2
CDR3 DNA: TGTGCCAGCAGCTCCCGGGGAGCGAACACCGGGGAGCTGTTTTTT
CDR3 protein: CASSSRGANTGELFF

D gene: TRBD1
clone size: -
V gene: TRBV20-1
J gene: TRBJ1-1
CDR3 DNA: TGCAGTGCTAGTAGTCAGGGGGCAAGAGAAGCTTTCTTT
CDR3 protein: CSASSQGAREAFF

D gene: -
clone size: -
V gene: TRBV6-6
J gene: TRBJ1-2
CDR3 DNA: TGTGCCAGCAGTTACTCGGAGGATGGCTACACCTTC
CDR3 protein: CASSYSEDGYTF

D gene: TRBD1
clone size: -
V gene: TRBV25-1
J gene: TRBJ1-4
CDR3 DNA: TGTGCCAGCAGCAACCCGGGACAGGGACATGAAAAACTGTTTTTT
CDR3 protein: CASSNPGQGHEKLFF

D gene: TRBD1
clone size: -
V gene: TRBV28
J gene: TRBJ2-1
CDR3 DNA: TGTGCCAGCAGTCCAGGGGGCTATAATGAGCAGTTCTTC
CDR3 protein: CASSPGGYNEQFF

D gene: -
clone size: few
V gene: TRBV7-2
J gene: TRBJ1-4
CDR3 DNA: TGTGCCAGCAGCTACGGGGGGACGCAGGAAAAACTGTTTTTT
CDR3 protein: CASSYGGTQEKLFF

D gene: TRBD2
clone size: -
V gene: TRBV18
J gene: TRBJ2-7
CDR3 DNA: TGTGCCAGCTCACCACCTGGGACTAGCTACGAGCAGTACTTC
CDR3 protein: CASSPPGTSYEQYF